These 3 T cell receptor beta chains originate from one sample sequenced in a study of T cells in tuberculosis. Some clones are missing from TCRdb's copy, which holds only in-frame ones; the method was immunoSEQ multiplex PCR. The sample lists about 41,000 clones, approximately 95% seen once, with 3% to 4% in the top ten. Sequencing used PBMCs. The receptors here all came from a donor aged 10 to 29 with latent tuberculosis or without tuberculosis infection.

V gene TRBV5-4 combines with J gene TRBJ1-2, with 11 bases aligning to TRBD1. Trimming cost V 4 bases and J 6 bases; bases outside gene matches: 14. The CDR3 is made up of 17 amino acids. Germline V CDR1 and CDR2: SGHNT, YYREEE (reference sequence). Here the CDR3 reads CASSTQLDRGRIDGYTF. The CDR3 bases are TGTGCCAGCAGCACCCAACTGGACAGGGGGCGGATAGATGGCTACACCTTC.

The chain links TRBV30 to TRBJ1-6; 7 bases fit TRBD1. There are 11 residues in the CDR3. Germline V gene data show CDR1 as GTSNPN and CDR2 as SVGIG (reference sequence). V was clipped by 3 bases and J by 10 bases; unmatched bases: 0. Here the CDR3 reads CAWRQGSPLHF. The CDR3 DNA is TGTGCCTGGAGACAGGGGTCACCCCTCCACTTT. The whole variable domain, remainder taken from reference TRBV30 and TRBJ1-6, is SQTIHQWPATLVQPVGSPLSLECTVEGTSNPNLYWYRQAAGRGLQLLFYSVGIGQISSEVPQNLSASRPQDRQFILSSKKLLLSDSGFYLCAWRQGSPLHFGNGTRLTVT.

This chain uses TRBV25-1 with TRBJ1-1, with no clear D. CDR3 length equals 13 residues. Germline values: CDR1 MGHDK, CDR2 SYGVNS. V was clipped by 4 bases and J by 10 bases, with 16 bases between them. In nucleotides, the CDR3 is TGTGCCAGCAGTGCGAAGAAAAACTCTGTAGCTTTCTTT. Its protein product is CASSAKKNSVAFF.